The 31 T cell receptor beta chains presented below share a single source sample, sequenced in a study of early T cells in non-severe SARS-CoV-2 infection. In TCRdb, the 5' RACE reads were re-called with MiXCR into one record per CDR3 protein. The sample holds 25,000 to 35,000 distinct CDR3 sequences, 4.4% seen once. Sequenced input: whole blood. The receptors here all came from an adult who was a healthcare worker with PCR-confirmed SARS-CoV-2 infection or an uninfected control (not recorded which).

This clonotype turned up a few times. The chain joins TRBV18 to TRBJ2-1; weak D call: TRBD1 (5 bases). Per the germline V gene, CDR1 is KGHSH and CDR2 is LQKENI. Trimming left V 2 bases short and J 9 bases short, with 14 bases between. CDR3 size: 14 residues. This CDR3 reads CASSPSEGVGEQFF. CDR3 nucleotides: TGTGCCAGCTCACCATCCGAAGGGGTGGGTGAGCAGTTCTTC.

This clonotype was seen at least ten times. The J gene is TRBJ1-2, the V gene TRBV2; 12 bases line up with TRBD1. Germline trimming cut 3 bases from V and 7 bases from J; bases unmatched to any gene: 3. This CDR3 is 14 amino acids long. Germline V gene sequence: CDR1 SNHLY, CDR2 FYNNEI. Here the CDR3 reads CASSDGTGGFGYTF. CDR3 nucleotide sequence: TGTGCCAGCAGTGACGGGACAGGGGGCTTTGGCTACACCTTC.

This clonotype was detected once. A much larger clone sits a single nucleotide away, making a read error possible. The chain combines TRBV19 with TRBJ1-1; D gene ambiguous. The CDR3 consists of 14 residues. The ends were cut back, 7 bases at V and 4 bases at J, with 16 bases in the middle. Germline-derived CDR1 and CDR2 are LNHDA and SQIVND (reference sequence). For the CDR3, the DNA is TGTGCCAGTACCCCCGCAGACTCAATCACTGAAGCTTTCTTT. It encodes CASTPADSITEAFF. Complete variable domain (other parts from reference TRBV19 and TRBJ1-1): DGGITQSPKYLFRKEGQNVTLSCEQNLNHDAMYWYRQDPGQGLRLIYYSQIVNDFQKGDIAEGYSVSREKKESFPLTVTSAQKNPTAFYLCASTPADSITEAFFGQGTRLTVV.

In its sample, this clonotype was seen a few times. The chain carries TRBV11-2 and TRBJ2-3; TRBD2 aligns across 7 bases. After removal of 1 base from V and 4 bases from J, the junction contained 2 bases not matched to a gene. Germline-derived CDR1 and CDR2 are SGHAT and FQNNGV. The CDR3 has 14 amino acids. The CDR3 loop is CASSLVAGADTQYF. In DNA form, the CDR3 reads TGTGCCAGCAGCTTAGTAGCGGGCGCAGATACGCAGTATTTT.

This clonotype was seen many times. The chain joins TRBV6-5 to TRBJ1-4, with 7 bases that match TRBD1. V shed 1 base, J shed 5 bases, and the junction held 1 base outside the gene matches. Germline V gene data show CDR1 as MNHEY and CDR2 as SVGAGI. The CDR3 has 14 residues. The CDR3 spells CASSYLTGNEKLFF. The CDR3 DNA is TGTGCCAGCAGTTACTTGACAGGGAATGAAAAACTGTTTTTT.

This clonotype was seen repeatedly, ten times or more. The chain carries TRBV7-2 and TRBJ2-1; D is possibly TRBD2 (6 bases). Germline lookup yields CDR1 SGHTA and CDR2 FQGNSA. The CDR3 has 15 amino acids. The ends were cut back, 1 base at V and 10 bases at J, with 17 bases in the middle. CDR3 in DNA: TGTGCCAGCAGCTTAGAAGGGACTTACAAAGCGGAGCAGTTCTTC. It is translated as CASSLEGTYKAEQFF.

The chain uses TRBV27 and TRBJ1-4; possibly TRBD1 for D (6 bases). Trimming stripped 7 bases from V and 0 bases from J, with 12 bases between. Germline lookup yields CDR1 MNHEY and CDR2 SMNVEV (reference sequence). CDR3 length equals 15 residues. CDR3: CASNATGSTNEKLFF. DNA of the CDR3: TGTGCCAGCAACGCCACAGGGTCAACTAATGAAAAACTGTTTTTT.

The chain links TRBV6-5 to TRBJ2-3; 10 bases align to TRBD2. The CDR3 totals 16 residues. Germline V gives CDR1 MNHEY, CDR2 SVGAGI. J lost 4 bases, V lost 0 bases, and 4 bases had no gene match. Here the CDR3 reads CASSYSWLAGADTQYF. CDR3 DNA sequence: TGTGCCAGCAGTTACTCGTGGCTAGCGGGAGCAGATACGCAGTATTTT.

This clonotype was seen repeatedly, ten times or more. The CDR3 sequence: CSAGPTQADTQYF. CDR3 in DNA: TGCAGTGCTGGCCCTACTCAAGCAGATACGCAGTATTTT. The chain joins TRBV20-1 to TRBJ2-3; no firm D call. Trimming removed 5 bases at V and 4 bases at J, with 13 bases between. The CDR3 has 13 amino acids. Germline V gene sequence: CDR1 DFQATT, CDR2 SNEGSKA (reference sequence).

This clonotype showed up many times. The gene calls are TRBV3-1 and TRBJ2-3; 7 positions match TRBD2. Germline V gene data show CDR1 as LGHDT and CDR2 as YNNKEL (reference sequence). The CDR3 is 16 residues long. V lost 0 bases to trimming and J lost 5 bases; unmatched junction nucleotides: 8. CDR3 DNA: TGTGCCAGCAGCCAAGATATTCGGGAGGTCCTAGATACGCAGTATTTT. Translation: CASSQDIREVLDTQYF.

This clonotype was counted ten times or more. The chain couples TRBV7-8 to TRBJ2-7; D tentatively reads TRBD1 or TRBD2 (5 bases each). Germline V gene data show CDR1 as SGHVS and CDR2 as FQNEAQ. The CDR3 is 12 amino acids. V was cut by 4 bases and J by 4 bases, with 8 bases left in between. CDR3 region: CASSWDGYEQYV. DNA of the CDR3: TGTGCCAGCAGCTGGGACGGATACGAGCAGTACGTC.

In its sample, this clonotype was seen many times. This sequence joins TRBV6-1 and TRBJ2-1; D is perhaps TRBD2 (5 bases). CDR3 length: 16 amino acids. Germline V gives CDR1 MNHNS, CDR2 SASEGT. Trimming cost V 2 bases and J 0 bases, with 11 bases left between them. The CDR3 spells CASSEYRGSSYNEQFF. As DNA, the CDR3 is TGTGCCAGCAGTGAATATAGAGGGAGCTCCTACAATGAGCAGTTCTTC.

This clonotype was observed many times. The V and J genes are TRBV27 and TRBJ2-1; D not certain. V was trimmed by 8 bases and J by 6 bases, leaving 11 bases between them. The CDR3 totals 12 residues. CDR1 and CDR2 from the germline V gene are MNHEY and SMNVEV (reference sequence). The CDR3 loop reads CASGNMRNEQFF. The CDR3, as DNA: TGTGCCAGCGGAAATATGCGCAATGAGCAGTTCTTC.

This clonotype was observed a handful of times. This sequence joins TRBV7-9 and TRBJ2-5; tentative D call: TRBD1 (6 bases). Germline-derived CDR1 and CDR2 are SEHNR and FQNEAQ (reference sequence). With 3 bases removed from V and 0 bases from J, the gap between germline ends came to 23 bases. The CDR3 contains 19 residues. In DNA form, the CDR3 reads TGTGCCAGCAGCTTTCGGACAGTTGGAGAAGATGGGTACCAAGAGACCCAGTACTTC. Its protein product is CASSFRTVGEDGYQETQYF.

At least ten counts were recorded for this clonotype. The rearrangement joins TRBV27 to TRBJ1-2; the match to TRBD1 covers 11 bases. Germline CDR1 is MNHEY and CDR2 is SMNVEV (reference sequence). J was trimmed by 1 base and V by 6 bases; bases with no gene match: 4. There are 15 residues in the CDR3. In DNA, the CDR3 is TGTGCCAGCAGGGGGACAGGGGGGATTAACTATGGCTACACCTTC. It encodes CASRGTGGINYGYTF.

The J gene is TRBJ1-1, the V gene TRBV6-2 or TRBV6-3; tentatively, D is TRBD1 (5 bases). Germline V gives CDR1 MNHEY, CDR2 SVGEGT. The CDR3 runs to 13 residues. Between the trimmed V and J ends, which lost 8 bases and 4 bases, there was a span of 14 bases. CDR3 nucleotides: TGTGCCAGCGATTGGGGGAGAAGCACTGAAGCTTTCTTT. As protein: CASDWGRSTEAFF.

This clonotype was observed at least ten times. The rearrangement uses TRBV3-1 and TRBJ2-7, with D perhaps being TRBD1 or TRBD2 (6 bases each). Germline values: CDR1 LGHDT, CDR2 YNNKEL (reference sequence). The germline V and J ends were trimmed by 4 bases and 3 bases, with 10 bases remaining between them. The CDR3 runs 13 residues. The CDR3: CASSRGAGYEQYF. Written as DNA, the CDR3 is TGTGCCAGCAGCCGGGGGGCAGGCTACGAGCAGTACTTC.

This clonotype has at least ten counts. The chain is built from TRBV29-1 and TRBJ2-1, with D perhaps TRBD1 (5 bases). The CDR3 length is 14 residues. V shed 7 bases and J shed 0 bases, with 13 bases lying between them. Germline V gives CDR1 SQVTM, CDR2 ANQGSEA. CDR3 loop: CSAPGRSSYNEQFF. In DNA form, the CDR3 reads TGCAGCGCCCCAGGGCGTAGCTCCTACAATGAGCAGTTCTTC.

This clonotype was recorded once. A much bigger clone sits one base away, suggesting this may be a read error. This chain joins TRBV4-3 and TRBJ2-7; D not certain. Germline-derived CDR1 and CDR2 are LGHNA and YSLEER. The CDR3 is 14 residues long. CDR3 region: CASSQGPENYEKYF. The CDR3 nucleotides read TGCGCCAGCAGCCAAGGCCCGGAGAACTACGAGAAGTACTTC.

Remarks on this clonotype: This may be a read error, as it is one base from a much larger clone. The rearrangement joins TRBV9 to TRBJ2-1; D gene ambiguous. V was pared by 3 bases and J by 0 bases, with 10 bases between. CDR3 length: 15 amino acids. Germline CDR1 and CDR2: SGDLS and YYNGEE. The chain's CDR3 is CASSGGSSSYNEQFF. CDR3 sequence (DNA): TGTGCCAGCAGCGGCGGCTCGAGCTCCTACAATGAGCAGTTCTTC.

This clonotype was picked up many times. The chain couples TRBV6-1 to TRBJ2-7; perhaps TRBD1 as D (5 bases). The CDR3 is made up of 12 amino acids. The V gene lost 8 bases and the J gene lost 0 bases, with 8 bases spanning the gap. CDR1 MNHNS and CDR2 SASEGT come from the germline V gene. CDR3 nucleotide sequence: TGTGCCAGCGGGGCATACTCCTACGAGCAGTACTTC. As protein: CASGAYSYEQYF.

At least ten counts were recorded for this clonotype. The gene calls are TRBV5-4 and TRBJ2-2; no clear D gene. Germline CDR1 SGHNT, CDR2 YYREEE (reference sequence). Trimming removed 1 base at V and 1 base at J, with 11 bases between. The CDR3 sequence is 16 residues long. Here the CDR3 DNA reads TGTGCCAGCAGCTTGTCCTCCTCACGGAACACCGGGGAGCTGTTTTTT. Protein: CASSLSSSRNTGELFF.

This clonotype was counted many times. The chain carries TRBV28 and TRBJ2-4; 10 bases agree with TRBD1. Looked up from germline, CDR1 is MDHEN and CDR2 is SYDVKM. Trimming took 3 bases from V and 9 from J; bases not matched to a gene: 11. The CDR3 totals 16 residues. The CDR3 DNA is TGTGCCAGCAGTTTGCGCGACAGGGGGCGACTAGGCATTCAGTACTTC. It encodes CASSLRDRGRLGIQYF.

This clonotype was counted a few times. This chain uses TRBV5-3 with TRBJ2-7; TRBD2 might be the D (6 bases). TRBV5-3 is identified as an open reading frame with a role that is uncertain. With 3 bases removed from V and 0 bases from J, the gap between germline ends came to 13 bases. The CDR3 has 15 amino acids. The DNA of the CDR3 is TGTGCCAGAAGCTGTAGCGGCTTTAGCTCCTACGAGCAGTACGTC. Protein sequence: CARSCSGFSSYEQYV.

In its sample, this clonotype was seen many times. The CDR3 DNA is TGTGCCAGCAGCGTTGGAGGGGAGGGTCCGAACACCGGGGAGCTGTTTTTT. This translates into CASSVGGEGPNTGELFF. This chain joins TRBV7-9 and TRBJ2-2, with TRBD2 matching over 7 bases. Trimming cost V 5 bases and J 0 bases; bases outside gene matches: 9. The CDR3 sequence is 17 residues long. In germline, CDR1 is SEHNR, CDR2 FQNEAQ (reference sequence).

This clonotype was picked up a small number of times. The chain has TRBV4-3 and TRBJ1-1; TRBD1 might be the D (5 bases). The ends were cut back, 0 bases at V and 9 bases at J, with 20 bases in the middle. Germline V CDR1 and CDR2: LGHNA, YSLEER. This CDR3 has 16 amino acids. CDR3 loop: CASSQETILGEGKAFF. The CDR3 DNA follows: TGCGCCAGCAGCCAAGAAACGATCCTGGGTGAGGGGAAAGCTTTCTTT.

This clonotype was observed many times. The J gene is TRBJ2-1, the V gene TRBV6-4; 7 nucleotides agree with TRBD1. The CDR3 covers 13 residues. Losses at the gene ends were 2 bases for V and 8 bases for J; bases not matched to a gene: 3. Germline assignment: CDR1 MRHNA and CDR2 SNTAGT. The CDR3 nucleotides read TGTGCCAGCAGTGACAAAGACAGGGATGAGCAGTTCTTC. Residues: CASSDKDRDEQFF.

CDR3 nucleotides: TGTGCCAGCGTCGCACCATACATCGGTGGCACTGAAGCTTTCTTT. Amino acid sequence: CASVAPYIGGTEAFF. The chain combines TRBV28 with TRBJ1-1; D gene uncertain. This CDR3 region has 15 residues. Germline V CDR1 and CDR2: MDHEN, SYDVKM. Trimming removed 8 bases from V and 4 bases from J, with 20 bases in between.

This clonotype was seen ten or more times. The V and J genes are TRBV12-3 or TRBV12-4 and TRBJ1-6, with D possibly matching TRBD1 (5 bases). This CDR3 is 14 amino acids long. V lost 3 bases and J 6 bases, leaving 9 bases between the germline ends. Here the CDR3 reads CASSLGRVNSPLHF. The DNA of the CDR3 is TGTGCCAGCAGTTTGGGCAGGGTTAATTCACCCCTCCACTTT.

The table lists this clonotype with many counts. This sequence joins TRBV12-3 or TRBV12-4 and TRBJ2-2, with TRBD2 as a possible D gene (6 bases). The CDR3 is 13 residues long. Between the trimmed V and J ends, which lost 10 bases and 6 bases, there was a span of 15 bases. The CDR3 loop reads CATGLMRAGELFF. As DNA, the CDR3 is TGTGCCACGGGACTTATGAGGGCCGGGGAGCTGTTTTTT.

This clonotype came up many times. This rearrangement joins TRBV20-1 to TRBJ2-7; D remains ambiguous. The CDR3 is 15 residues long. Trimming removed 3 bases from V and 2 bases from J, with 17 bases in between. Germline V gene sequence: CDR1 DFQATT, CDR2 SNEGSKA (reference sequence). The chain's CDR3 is CSASDMVGATYEQYF. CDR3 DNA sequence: TGCAGTGCTAGTGACATGGTCGGCGCGACCTACGAGCAGTACTTC.